This T cell receptor beta chain was retrieved from a study of technical replicates of blood from a handful of donors. Using immunoSEQ multiplex PCR, the repertoire was profiled, and TCRdb retains in-frame clones only, with some absent. The sample has 95,000 or so clones, roughly 95% seen once. Sequencing was carried out using T cells isolated from PBMCs. The TCR originated in a human donor in good health.

The CDR3 loop is CASSVSRGLGPDTQYF. The CDR3 DNA sequence: TGTGCCAGCAGCGTATCCAGGGGCCTCGGTCCAGATACGCAGTATTTT. The J gene is TRBJ2-3, the V gene TRBV9; D may be TRBD1 (6 bases). V was shortened by 1 base and J by 4 bases, with 16 bases between the two germline ends. The CDR3 loop spans 16 amino acids. Looked up from germline, CDR1 is SGDLS and CDR2 is YYNGEE.